The TCR beta chain described here comes from a study of blood T cell repertoires in COVID-19. Across the whole study: Samples taken during acute and convalescent COVID-19 were collected in the United States, Italy and Spain.

V lost 4 bases and J 3 bases, leaving 18 bases between the germline ends. Germline CDR1 is MNHEY and CDR2 is SVGAGI. The CDR3 loop spans 16 amino acids. This clone showed up just a few times. The assay was immunoSEQ multiplex PCR, and TCRdb's table has in-frame clones only and misses some. Seen here are roughly 450,000 clones, 90% observed once, and the top ten hold 0.6%. This sequence originates from a man between 18 and 35 years old who had recovered from COVID-19. The sample was PBMCs or T cells enriched from blood (not recorded which). The chain uses TRBV6-5 and TRBJ1-1; D is perhaps TRBD1 (6 bases). The CDR3 region is CASSLLWGPGDTEAFF. The CDR3 coding sequence is TGTGCCAGCAGTTTATTATGGGGTCCAGGGGACACTGAAGCTTTCTTT.